These T cell receptor beta chains were read from a single sample in a study of long-term antiretroviral therapy in people with HIV. Sequencing used immunoSEQ multiplex PCR; TCRdb keeps in-frame clones, though not all of them. Here the sample spans over 30,000 clones, around 86% being singletons. The material was unsorted PBMCs, obtained 1 year after starting antiretroviral therapy. These receptors were taken from a man aged 18 to 29 with HIV. CDR3s leave out the opening cysteine and the closing phenylalanine or tryptophan. The order of the fields is CDR3 protein, V gene.

CDR3: SVEGTGPGNTIY
V: TRBV29-1

CDR3: ASSLAVNEQF
V: TRBV5-1

CDR3: ASSQGRNNEQF
V: TRBV19

CDR3: ASSLARTQYNEQF
V: TRBV7-8

CDR3: ASSFRPTDSEQY
V: TRBV19

CDR3: ASSQAPDNQPQH
V: TRBV4-1

CDR3: ASFLKGNEQF
V: TRBV23-1

CDR3: ASSLERTEAF
V: TRBV7-9

CDR3: SVERTGSYEQF
V: TRBV29-1

CDR3: ASSFGWVGAPGVRYRNSPLH
V: TRBV7-7

CDR3: AISWGDQETQY
V: TRBV10-3

CDR3: ASSRPGSYGYT
V: TRBV19

CDR3: ASSWALQDFGNTIY
V: TRBV5-1

CDR3: ASSAGTGAGEQY
V: TRBV5-4

CDR3: ASSKDRLDTEAF
V: TRBV6-6

CDR3: ASSRNEGRRLL
V: TRBV14

CDR3: ASSTTSESKAGELF
V: TRBV28

CDR3: ASSRKAGADTEAF
V: TRBV4-1

CDR3: ASRTLGGVNTEAF
V: TRBV6-1

CDR3: ASSPVSWRTGSDEQY
V: TRBV7-9

CDR3: ASSSTAFTDTQY
V: TRBV7-9

CDR3: SVEGDREIYGYT
V: TRBV29-1

CDR3: ASSWQENGNTIY
V: TRBV6-1

CDR3: ASSLSARPNTGELF
V: TRBV27

CDR3: ASSVSETPPEQY
V: TRBV9

CDR3: ASSDSGTGGQETQY
V: TRBV7-9

CDR3: ASSLIGNTGELF
V: TRBV11-1

CDR3: ASSEGRRVHTDTQY
V: TRBV6-1

CDR3: ASSLAGTDTYNEQF
V: TRBV5-1

CDR3: ASSPGVGLEAF
V: TRBV19

CDR3: ASSPSGGNTEAF
V: TRBV9

CDR3: ASSLQGYSNQPQH
V: TRBV5-8

CDR3: ASSFGQVGNQPQH
V: TRBV28

CDR3: ASTALAGERNEQF
V: TRBV6-4

CDR3: ASSPLGARWDGREAF
V: TRBV27

CDR3: ASSKKTGDPYNEQF
V: TRBV7-6

CDR3: ASSLRENYYEQY
V: TRBV6-5